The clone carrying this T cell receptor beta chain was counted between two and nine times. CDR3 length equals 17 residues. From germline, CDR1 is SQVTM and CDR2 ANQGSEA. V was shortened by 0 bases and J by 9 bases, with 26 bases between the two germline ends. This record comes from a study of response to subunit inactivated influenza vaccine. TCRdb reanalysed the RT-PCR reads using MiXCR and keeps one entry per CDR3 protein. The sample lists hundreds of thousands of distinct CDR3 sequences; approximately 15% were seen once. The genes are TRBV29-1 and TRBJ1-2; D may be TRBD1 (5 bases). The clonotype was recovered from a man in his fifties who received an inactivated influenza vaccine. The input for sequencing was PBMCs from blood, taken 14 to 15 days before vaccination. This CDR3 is CSVEEVGEVRALSRYTF. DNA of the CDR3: TGCAGCGTTGAAGAAGTTGGTGAAGTCAGGGCCCTTTCACGCTACACCTTC.